These T cell receptor beta chains were read from a single sample in a study of shared clonotypes between healthy human individuals. Libraries were prepared by immunoSEQ multiplex PCR; TCRdb keeps only in-frame clonotypes and omits some of them. Here the sample spans around 450,000 clones, more than 75% being singletons. Sequencing was carried out using PBMCs. These receptors came from a woman in her thirties or forties in good health. Some clones in this sample may be carry-over from other donors' samples. Each CDR3 is given with its conserved first and last residue. The listing skips clone size in some rows; elsewhere it reads once, few, many or a size class.

CDR3 protein: CASISQGAGDTQYF
J gene: TRBJ2-3
clone size: .
V gene: TRBV2

CDR3 protein: CASSLQGDGYTF
J gene: TRBJ1-2
clone size: .
V gene: TRBV28

CDR3 protein: CASSLVAYGNEQYF
J gene: TRBJ2-7
clone size: .
V gene: TRBV14

CDR3 protein: CASSLGGSGGSDTQYF
J gene: TRBJ2-3
clone size: .
V gene: TRBV5-1

CDR3 protein: CASMKEDRANTEAFF
J gene: TRBJ1-1
clone size: .
V gene: TRBV2

CDR3 protein: CASSLMDGRGTGELFF
J gene: TRBJ2-2
clone size: .
V gene: TRBV5-1

CDR3 protein: CASLPTREFSYEQYF
J gene: TRBJ2-7
clone size: .
V gene: TRBV28

CDR3 protein: CASSNPRGEGNTIYF
J gene: TRBJ1-3
clone size: .
V gene: TRBV7-3

CDR3 protein: CASSSQGAGNYGYTF
J gene: TRBJ1-2
clone size: .
V gene: TRBV7-8

CDR3 protein: CASRPDSNEKLFF
J gene: TRBJ1-4
clone size: .
V gene: TRBV6-1

CDR3 protein: CASSLREAGGPTDTQYF
J gene: TRBJ2-3
clone size: .
V gene: TRBV7-3

CDR3 protein: CASSLALTRVMNTEAFF
J gene: TRBJ1-1
clone size: .
V gene: TRBV5-1

CDR3 protein: CAISDSRLASTDTQYF
J gene: TRBJ2-3
clone size: .
V gene: TRBV10-3

CDR3 protein: CAWTGGLYEQYF
J gene: .
clone size: .
V gene: TRBV30

CDR3 protein: CASSPKKETQYF
J gene: TRBJ2-5
clone size: .
V gene: TRBV18

CDR3 protein: CASATGSNTEAFF
J gene: TRBJ1-1
clone size: .
V gene: TRBV5-4

CDR3 protein: CASSSGGRQPQHF
J gene: TRBJ1-5
clone size: .
V gene: TRBV7-8

CDR3 protein: CASSLHTGNNQPQHF
J gene: TRBJ1-5
clone size: .
V gene: TRBV28

CDR3 protein: CSVDAVGNTEASF
J gene: TRBJ1-1
clone size: .
V gene: TRBV29-1

CDR3 protein: CASSIILVGHYEQYF
J gene: TRBJ2-7
clone size: .
V gene: TRBV21-1

CDR3 protein: CASSPATLSPTDTQYF
J gene: TRBJ2-3
clone size: .
V gene: TRBV9

CDR3 protein: CASSLLGGETGELFF
J gene: TRBJ2-2
clone size: .
V gene: TRBV5-1

CDR3 protein: CASSHGASDLTDTQYF
J gene: TRBJ2-3
clone size: once
V gene: TRBV9

CDR3 protein: CASSPQWREQYF
J gene: TRBJ2-7
clone size: once
V gene: TRBV11-2

CDR3 protein: CASSQGLAGGPHEQYF
J gene: TRBJ2-7
clone size: .
V gene: TRBV14

CDR3 protein: CASSLHGINTYEQYF
J gene: TRBJ2-7
clone size: .
V gene: TRBV27

CDR3 protein: CASSLRPYEQYF
J gene: TRBJ2-7
clone size: once
V gene: TRBV7-1

CDR3 protein: CASTPDGSSGNTIYF
J gene: TRBJ1-3
clone size: .
V gene: TRBV21-1

CDR3 protein: CASSQDPATSRLDEQFF
J gene: TRBJ2-1
clone size: .
V gene: TRBV4-1

CDR3 protein: CSVAIPGGGQGNQPQHF
J gene: TRBJ1-5
clone size: once
V gene: TRBV29-1

CDR3 protein: CASSPGGGSNQPQHF
J gene: TRBJ1-5
clone size: .
V gene: TRBV18

CDR3 protein: CASRPGTSYEQYF
J gene: TRBJ2-7
clone size: .
V gene: TRBV6-6

CDR3 protein: CASSLDQREYNEQFF
J gene: TRBJ2-1
clone size: .
V gene: TRBV7-7

CDR3 protein: CASRLGGVETQYF
J gene: TRBJ2-5
clone size: .
V gene: TRBV28

CDR3 protein: CASRSPGAKNIQYF
J gene: TRBJ2-4
clone size: .
V gene: TRBV6-5

CDR3 protein: CASGGGRVGEKLFF
J gene: TRBJ1-4
clone size: .
V gene: TRBV10-2

CDR3 protein: CAWSVSGLAAVGSLSEQYF
J gene: TRBJ2-7
clone size: once
V gene: TRBV30

CDR3 protein: CASSLYGTGYYKQYF
J gene: TRBJ2-7
clone size: .
V gene: TRBV27

CDR3 protein: CASSSTDNNSPLHF
J gene: TRBJ1-6
clone size: .
V gene: TRBV7-6

CDR3 protein: CASSPPGQSYEQYF
J gene: TRBJ2-7
clone size: .
V gene: TRBV5-4